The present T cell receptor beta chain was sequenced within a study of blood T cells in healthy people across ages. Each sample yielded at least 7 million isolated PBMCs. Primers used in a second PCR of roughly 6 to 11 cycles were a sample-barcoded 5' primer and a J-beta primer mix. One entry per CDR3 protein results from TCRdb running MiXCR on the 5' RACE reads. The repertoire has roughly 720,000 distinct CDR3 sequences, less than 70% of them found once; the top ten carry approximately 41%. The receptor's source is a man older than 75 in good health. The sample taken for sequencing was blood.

CDR3 coding DNA: TGTGCCAGCAGCCAAGGGACAGCAGCCAACGTCCTGACTTTC. This sequence encodes CASSQGTAANVLTF. This chain connects TRBV3-1 to TRBJ2-6, with a weak D call TRBD1 (6 bases). V was cut by 1 base and J by 7 bases, with 8 bases left in between. Germline V gene sequence: CDR1 LGHDT, CDR2 YNNKEL (reference sequence). This CDR3 is built from 14 residues.